Presented here are 28 T cell receptor beta chains from one specimen sequenced in a study of T cells in Graves' hyperthyroidism and ophthalmopathy. Amplification targeted TCR beta CDR3 regions from RNA transcripts. In the first-round RT-PCR of the TCR CDR3, the HTBI primer set was used. TCRdb analysed the multiplex PCR reads with MiXCR anew, one entry per CDR3 protein. The sample includes about 720,000 distinct CDR3 sequences, 18% of them seen just once. What was sequenced was blood. All receptors come from a woman aged 50 to 60 with Graves' hyperthyroidism that later progressed to Graves' ophthalmopathy.

This clonotype appeared many times. V gene TRBV24-1 combines with J gene TRBJ2-5, with D unclear. The V end lost 2 bases, the J end lost 5 bases, and 14 bases lay between the germline ends. Germline CDR1 reads KGHDR; CDR2 reads SFDVKD. The CDR3 totals 15 residues. In DNA form, the CDR3 reads TGTGCCACCAGTGATTCTTACACTTTCGACGAGACCCAGTACTTC. This encodes CATSDSYTFDETQYF.

The chain couples TRBV19 to TRBJ1-2; 7 bases are shared with TRBD1. The J segment lost 4 bases and the V segment lost 5 bases, leaving 10 bases of the junction unmatched. CDR3 length equals 15 residues. Germline V gives CDR1 LNHDA, CDR2 SQIVND (reference sequence). CDR3 residues: CASSPSRGLVYGYTF. In nucleotides, the CDR3 is TGTGCCAGTAGTCCATCCAGGGGGTTGGTCTATGGCTACACCTTC. Drawing the rest from reference TRBV19 and TRBJ1-2, the complete variable domain is DGGITQSPKYLFRKEGQNVTLSCEQNLNHDAMYWYRQDPGQGLRLIYYSQIVNDFQKGDIAEGYSVSREKKESFPLTVTSAQKNPTAFYLCASSPSRGLVYGYTFGSGTRLTVV.

In this sample, this clonotype turned up a few times. This chain joins TRBV27 and TRBJ2-3; 11 nucleotides match TRBD2. The CDR3 is made up of 21 amino acids. The V gene end was trimmed by 0 bases and the J gene end by 3 bases; junction bases not matched to a gene: 17. CDR1 is MNHEY, CDR2 SMNVEV, per germline (reference sequence). The CDR3 region is CASSLSRASGGTRGGTDTQYF. Here the CDR3 DNA reads TGTGCCAGCAGTTTATCGAGGGCTAGCGGGGGGACTCGCGGGGGTACAGATACGCAGTATTTT.

This clonotype was counted at least ten times. The gene calls are TRBV20-1 and TRBJ2-1; TRBD2 aligns across 12 bases. With V trimmed by 1 base and J by 0 bases, 4 bases remained unmatched. Germline CDR1 DFQATT, CDR2 SNEGSKA (reference sequence). The CDR3 runs to 17 residues. The CDR3: CSARATLAGGSYNEQFF. DNA for the CDR3: TGCAGTGCTAGAGCCACACTAGCGGGGGGCTCCTACAATGAGCAGTTCTTC.

A few counts support this clonotype. V gene TRBV20-1 combines with J gene TRBJ1-1; 7 bases are a match to TRBD1. The CDR3 contains 16 residues. Germline values: CDR1 DFQATT, CDR2 SNEGSKA (reference sequence). The ends lost 2 bases at V and 7 bases at J; junction bases unmatched: 16. CDR3 region: CSARLILDRVYHEAFF. CDR3 DNA: TGCAGTGCTAGATTAATCCTTGACAGGGTGTATCATGAAGCTTTCTTT.

There are many counts of this clonotype. V and J are TRBV20-1 and TRBJ1-1; D unclear. The germline V gene encodes CDR1 DFQATT and CDR2 SNEGSKA (reference sequence). The V and J ends lost 1 base and 4 bases respectively, with 13 bases between them. CDR3 length equals 14 residues. The CDR3 DNA reads TGCAGTGCTAGAGCCGTAGGACTAGTCACTGAAGCTTTCTTT. Translated: CSARAVGLVTEAFF.

DNA of the CDR3: TGCAGCGCTGAGGTGTTTATAAATGGCTACACCTTC. Amino acid sequence: CSAEVFINGYTF. This chain links TRBV29-1 with TRBJ1-2; D is ambiguous. In germline, CDR1 is SQVTM, CDR2 ANQGSEA. V was trimmed by 7 bases and J by 6 bases, leaving 15 bases between them. The CDR3 consists of 12 residues. The full variable domain, rest sourced from reference TRBV29-1 and TRBJ1-2, is SAVISQKPSRDICQRGTSLTIQCQVDSQVTMMFWYRQQPGQSLTLIATANQGSEATYESGFVIDKFPISRPNLTFSTLTVSNMSPEDSSIYLCSAEVFINGYTFGSGTRLTVV.

The gene calls are TRBV20-1 and TRBJ1-1; D unclear. The CDR3 has 14 residues. The V gene's germline CDR1 is DFQATT and CDR2 SNEGSKA (reference sequence). Trimming pared 4 bases from V and 0 bases from J, leaving 12 bases between. The CDR3 loop reads CSAISGLMNTEAFF. The CDR3 DNA sequence: TGCAGTGCTATTTCCGGGCTAATGAACACTGAAGCTTTCTTT.

This clonotype has at least ten counts. J is TRBJ2-7 and V is TRBV3-1; perhaps TRBD1 as D (6 bases). Germline V gives CDR1 LGHDT, CDR2 YNNKEL (reference sequence). The CDR3 covers 13 residues. Between the trimmed V and J ends, which lost 0 bases and 6 bases, there was a span of 9 bases. The CDR3 sequence: CASSQETGTEQYF. In DNA, the CDR3 is TGTGCCAGCAGCCAAGAAACAGGGACCGAGCAGTACTTC.

CDR3 in amino acids: CASSFYLDRGRDTEAFF. The DNA for the CDR3 is TGTGCCAGCAGCTTTTATTTGGACAGGGGGCGGGACACTGAAGCTTTCTTT. V and J are TRBV7-2 and TRBJ1-1; 11 bases agree with TRBD1. The junction had 9 bases not matched to a gene; V was cut back by 3 bases and J by 3 bases. Germline V gene lookup returns CDR1 SGHTA and CDR2 FQGNSA. The length of the CDR3 is 17 residues.

The gene calls are TRBV6-1 and TRBJ1-5; 10 bases map to TRBD1. This CDR3 region has 16 residues. J was trimmed by 3 bases and V by 8 bases; bases with no gene match: 10. Germline CDR1 and CDR2: MNHNS and SASEGT. The CDR3 sequence: CASAESGTGDNQPQHF. The CDR3 nucleotides read TGTGCCAGCGCCGAGTCCGGGACAGGGGACAATCAGCCCCAGCATTTT.

This chain's CDR3 is CASIPSGSRTGYGYTF. The CDR3 bases are TGTGCCAGCATTCCTTCCGGGAGCCGTACAGGCTATGGCTACACCTTC. The rearrangement uses TRBV12-3 or TRBV12-4 and TRBJ1-2, with D perhaps matching TRBD1 (5 bases). The CDR3 is 16 residues long. Deletions cut 7 bases from V and 4 bases from J, with 22 bases between.

Only a few counts were recorded for this clonotype. CDR3 sequence (DNA): TGTGCCAGCAGTCCGGGGACATCCAACCAAGAGACCCAGTACTTC. It is translated as CASSPGTSNQETQYF. V usage is TRBV27 and J usage is TRBJ2-5; TRBD1 might be the D (6 bases). Germline V gene sequence: CDR1 MNHEY, CDR2 SMNVEV (reference sequence). The CDR3 is made up of 15 amino acids. V was cut by 5 bases and J by 0 bases, with 13 bases left in between.

In this sample, this clonotype turned up many times. V is TRBV7-6 and J is TRBJ2-1; TRBD2 matches 7 bases. The CDR3 has 16 residues. Trimming cost V 1 base and J 2 bases; bases outside gene matches: 5. The germline gives CDR1 SGHVS, CDR2 FNYEAQ. In nucleotides, the CDR3 is TGTGCCAGCAGCTTAGATACGGCGGGGGCCTACAATGAGCAGTTCTTC. Its protein product is CASSLDTAGAYNEQFF.

This clonotype was seen repeatedly, ten times or more. J is TRBJ2-5 and V is TRBV3-1; D remains unclear. The CDR3 consists of 12 residues. Trimming removed 2 bases from V and 7 bases from J, with 8 bases in between. Per germline, CDR1 LGHDT and CDR2 YNNKEL (reference sequence). Here the CDR3 DNA reads TGTGCCAGCAGCCAATCTGTCGGGACCCAGTACTTC. Its protein is CASSQSVGTQYF.

The genes are TRBV10-3 and TRBJ2-1, with TRBD2 matching 7 bases. Germline values: CDR1 ENHRY, CDR2 SYGVKD. The trim removed 6 bases at V and 6 bases at J, leaving 14 bases unmatched. This CDR3 is 16 amino acids long. The CDR3 region is CAISADPGTKTNEQFF. The DNA of the CDR3 is TGTGCCATCAGCGCTGACCCCGGGACTAAGACCAATGAGCAGTTCTTC.

V usage is TRBV20-1 and J usage is TRBJ2-5; 15 nucleotides line up with TRBD2. The germline V gene has CDR1 DFQATT and CDR2 SNEGSKA (reference sequence). The CDR3 loop spans 19 amino acids. The J segment lost 3 bases and the V segment lost 6 bases, leaving 17 bases of the junction unmatched. The CDR3, as DNA: TGCAGTGCCTCCCTCCCGGGACTAGCGGGGGGCCCCGTTAAAGAGACCCAGTACTTC. This gives the protein CSASLPGLAGGPVKETQYF.

Ten or more counts support this clonotype. The chain is built from TRBV5-1 and TRBJ2-7; no reliable D call. The CDR3 extends over 14 amino acids. V gave up 4 bases and J gave up 3 bases, with 14 bases separating them. CDR1 and CDR2 from the germline V gene are SGHRS and YFSETQ. The chain's CDR3 is CASSPVGGRYEQYF. The CDR3 DNA reads as TGCGCCAGCAGCCCCGTCGGCGGTCGCTACGAGCAGTACTTC.

The chain has TRBV7-3 and TRBJ1-2; D is unresolved. The CDR3 is 14 residues long. The germline V gene has CDR1 SGHTA and CDR2 FQGTGA. V was shortened by 1 base and J by 3 bases, with 9 bases between the two germline ends. CDR3 loop: CASSLNGGDYGYTF. The CDR3 DNA reads as TGTGCCAGCAGCTTAAACGGCGGCGACTATGGCTACACCTTC.

This clonotype was seen more than once but under ten times. This sequence joins TRBV5-4 and TRBJ2-5; no firm D call. In germline, CDR1 is SGHNT, CDR2 YYREEE (reference sequence). V was trimmed by 0 bases and J by 2 bases, leaving 8 bases between them. This CDR3 comprises 14 residues. CDR3 region: CASSLVVSQETQYF. CDR3 bases: TGTGCCAGCAGCTTGGTGGTCAGTCAAGAGACCCAGTACTTC.

Many counts were recorded for this clonotype. The chain links TRBV4-1 to TRBJ2-1; 9 positions match TRBD2. V trimming: 4 bases; J trimming: 0 bases; junction bases outside the gene matches: 4. The germline V gene encodes CDR1 MGHRA and CDR2 YSYEKL. The CDR3 covers 16 residues. DNA of the CDR3: TGCGCCAGCAGCCCGGAAGCGGGGGGCTCCTACAATGAGCAGTTCTTC. Translating it yields CASSPEAGGSYNEQFF.

The chain links TRBV6-5 to TRBJ2-1; D gene ambiguous. The CDR3 is made up of 13 amino acids. Trimming removed 0 bases from V and 9 bases from J, with 9 bases in between. In germline, CDR1 is MNHEY, CDR2 SVGAGI. CDR3 sequence (DNA): TGTGCCAGCAGTTACTCGAGGATGGGTGAGCAGTTCTTC. This codes for CASSYSRMGEQFF.

Turning to this clonotype: The junction shows a germline mismatch at one end, possibly a read error. The chain links TRBV5-1 to TRBJ1-6, with TRBD1 as a possible D gene (6 bases). The CDR3 is made up of 14 amino acids. Germline assignment: CDR1 SGHRS and CDR2 YFSETQ. The CDR3 reads CASSLDRAGSPPHF. The CDR3 DNA reads TGCGCCAGCAGCTTGGACAGGGCTGGATCACCCCCCCACTTT. Based on the CDR3 plus reference TRBV5-1 and TRBJ1-6, the full variable domain is KAGVTQTPRYLIKTRGQQVTLSCSPISGHRSVSWYQQTPGQGLQFLFEYFSETQRNKGNFPGRFSGRQFSNSRSEMNVSTLELGDSALYLCASSLDRAGSPPHFGNGTRLTVT.

The V gene is TRBV6-5, the J gene TRBJ1-2; no clear D. The germline V and J ends were trimmed by 2 bases and 6 bases, with 13 bases remaining between them. CDR3 length: 14 residues. Germline values: CDR1 MNHEY, CDR2 SVGAGI. The CDR3 DNA sequence: TGTGCCAGCAGTTACGTCGTCAGCTTGGATGGCTACACCTTC. Encoded protein: CASSYVVSLDGYTF.

The chain couples TRBV7-8 to TRBJ1-1; possibly TRBD1 for D (5 bases). V lost 7 bases and J 12 bases, leaving 24 bases between the germline ends. The CDR3 is made up of 14 amino acids. CDR1 and CDR2 (germline): SGHVS, FQNEAQ. The CDR3 here is CASTPIWDSIYPFF. The CDR3, as DNA: TGTGCCAGCACCCCCATCTGGGACTCAATCTACCCTTTCTTT.

This clonotype was recorded many times. V is TRBV12-3 or TRBV12-4 and J is TRBJ1-2; D is uncertain. V dropped 2 bases and J dropped 2 bases, with 9 bases sitting between them. The CDR3 has 14 amino acids. The CDR3 nucleotides read TGTGCCAGCAGTTTATCGAGAGCCAACTATGGCTACACCTTC. Translation: CASSLSRANYGYTF.

This clonotype was seen ten or more times. The chain is built from TRBV12-3 or TRBV12-4 and TRBJ2-5, with 10 nucleotides matching TRBD1. With V trimmed by 5 bases and J by 4 bases, 10 bases remained unmatched. The CDR3 extends over 16 amino acids. The CDR3 loop reads CASSPGGQGYRETQYF. In DNA, the CDR3 is TGTGCCAGCAGTCCGGGGGGACAGGGGTATCGAGAGACCCAGTACTTC.

V and J are TRBV27 and TRBJ1-1; tentatively, D is TRBD1 (6 bases). The CDR3 length is 16 residues. V lost 6 bases to trimming and J lost 0 bases, with 17 bases between them. The germline V gene has CDR1 MNHEY and CDR2 SMNVEV (reference sequence). The CDR3 nucleotides read TGTGCCAGCAGGGGGGGGGCCGGATCCATGAACACTGAAGCTTTCTTT. Amino acids: CASRGGAGSMNTEAFF.